A single sample is the source of the 10 T cell receptor beta chains below, sequenced in a study of blood T cell repertoires in COVID-19. TCRdb's copy holds only in-frame clones and misses some; the assay was immunoSEQ multiplex PCR. The data contain 200,000 to 250,000 clones, approximately 80% of them singletons. The sequencing input was peripheral blood. These receptors all come from a woman of 80 years or more with active or convalescent COVID-19.

V usage is TRBV11-2 and J usage is TRBJ1-3; no clear D. Germline V gene sequence: CDR1 SGHAT, CDR2 FQNNGV. The CDR3 sequence is 14 residues long. Trimming took 3 bases from V and 0 from J, leaving 6 bases between them. The chain's CDR3 is CASSLRDSGNTIYF. For the CDR3, the DNA is TGTGCCAGCAGCTTGAGGGACTCTGGAAACACCATATATTTT.

The chain recombines TRBV5-1 with TRBJ2-1; 9 bases agree with TRBD2. This CDR3 has 15 residues. From germline, CDR1 is SGHRS and CDR2 YFSETQ. Losses at the gene ends were 4 bases for V and 5 bases for J; bases not matched to a gene: 7. The CDR3 sequence: CASSTGTSLDNEQFF. The DNA of the CDR3 is TGCGCCAGCAGCACCGGGACTAGCTTGGACAATGAGCAGTTCTTC.

The chain uses TRBV19 and TRBJ1-6, with D uncertain. Trimming stripped 3 bases from V and 10 bases from J, with 13 bases between. The CDR3 totals 14 residues. The germline CDR1 and CDR2 sequences are LNHDA and SQIVND (reference sequence). In DNA, the CDR3 is TGTGCCAGTAGTATCCTTTCAGGTCTGTCACCCCTCCACTTT. Protein: CASSILSGLSPLHF.

The V and J genes are TRBV4-1 and TRBJ2-1; 13 bases map to TRBD2. Trimming at V came to 2 bases and at J to 8 bases, leaving 9 bases not matched to a gene. The CDR3 has 17 amino acids. From germline, CDR1 is MGHRA and CDR2 YSYEKL. The CDR3 nucleotides are TGCGCCAGCAGCCAACAGGAGGCGACTAGCGGGAGGCATGAGCAGTTCTTC. It specifies CASSQQEATSGRHEQFF.

A single count supports this clone. The chain uses TRBV19 and TRBJ2-2; TRBD1 matches at 11 bases. The length of the CDR3 is 16 residues. Germline V gives CDR1 LNHDA, CDR2 SQIVND (reference sequence). Trimming at V came to 5 bases and at J to 5 bases, leaving 7 bases not matched to a gene. The CDR3 DNA reads as TGTGCCAGTAGTCCGTGGACAGGGGGCCGGACCGGGGAGCTGTTTTTT. Its protein is CASSPWTGGRTGELFF.

The J gene is TRBJ2-1, the V gene TRBV4-2; 8 bases fit TRBD1. CDR3 size: 13 residues. Per the germline V gene, CDR1 is LGHNA and CDR2 is YNFKEQ. V trimming: 4 bases; J trimming: 4 bases; junction bases outside the gene matches: 0. The CDR3 DNA sequence: TGTGCCAGCAGCCGGGACAGGTACAATGAGCAGTTCTTC. This translates into CASSRDRYNEQFF.

The CDR3 DNA sequence: TGTGCCAGCAGTAAAACCGGGACAGGGGTTCTCATTAACTATGGCTACACCTTC. This translates into CASSKTGTGVLINYGYTF. The rearrangement uses TRBV5-4 and TRBJ1-2, with 10 bases aligning to TRBD1. Unmatched junction bases numbered 14, after V lost 5 bases and J lost 1 base. CDR1 and CDR2 (germline): SGHNT, YYREEE (reference sequence). This CDR3 has 18 residues.

In this sample, this clone turned up once. V gene TRBV7-2 combines with J gene TRBJ1-6, with TRBD1 matching 9 bases. CDR3 size: 15 residues. Per the germline V gene, CDR1 is SGHTA and CDR2 is FQGNSA. With V trimmed by 4 bases and J by 8 bases, 6 bases remained unmatched. CDR3: CASSWMGQGDSPLHF. CDR3 DNA: TGTGCCAGCAGCTGGATGGGACAGGGAGATTCACCCCTCCACTTT.

In regard to this clone: The sample holds other DNA sequences that translate to the same CDR3. This sequence joins TRBV4-3 and TRBJ2-7; possible D gene TRBD2, 6 bases. This CDR3 comprises 14 residues. The V and J ends lost 1 base and 1 base respectively, with 8 bases between them. The germline V gene encodes CDR1 LGHNA and CDR2 YSLEER. The CDR3 DNA reads as TGCGCCAGCAGCCAAGGTCGGGGGTCCTACGAGCAGTACTTC. This translates into CASSQGRGSYEQYF.

This chain links TRBV5-1 with TRBJ1-6, with a possible D match to TRBD1 (6 bases). V was cut by 2 bases and J by 6 bases, with 12 bases left in between. This CDR3 has 15 residues. Looked up from germline, CDR1 is SGHRS and CDR2 is YFSETQ. The CDR3 here is CASSFLGTPNSPLHF. The CDR3 DNA reads as TGCGCCAGCAGCTTTCTTGGGACACCTAATTCACCCCTCCACTTT. The entire variable domain, with the rest obtained from reference TRBV5-1 and TRBJ1-6, is as follows: KAGVTQTPRYLIKTRGQQVTLSCSPISGHRSVSWYQQTPGQGLQFLFEYFSETQRNKGNFPGRFSGRQFSNSRSEMNVSTLELGDSALYLCASSFLGTPNSPLHFGNGTRLTVT.